This T cell receptor beta chain emerged from a study of T-cell memory formation after mild COVID-19. The overall study: TCR clustering was largely donor specific.

TCRdb independently ran MiXCR on the 5' RACE reads; one entry per CDR3 protein. Of 250,000 to 350,000 distinct CDR3 sequences detected, about 15% appear once; the ten largest clones hold 22%. Study-level findings and limits: Whereas later expanders leaned CD4+, clones contracting day 15 to 85 showed a balanced CD4/CD8 makeup.

In its sample, this clonotype was seen a few times. The antigen is unknown. The CDR3 runs to 16 residues. Trimming removed 5 bases from V and 6 bases from J, with 21 bases in between. This sequence originates from a man between 18 and 35 years old who had mild COVID-19 (a few samples of this study predate the infection). Cell type and time point are not known. What was sequenced was PBMCs or a T cell subset sorted from them (not recorded which). The V and J genes are TRBV12-3 or TRBV12-4 and TRBJ2-3; D possibly uses TRBD1 or TRBD2 (6 bases each). The CDR3 loop is CASSPGAIRSGDTQYF. The CDR3 coding sequence is TGTGCCAGCAGTCCGGGGGCCATTCGGAGCGGTGATACGCAGTATTTT.